This TCR beta chain was documented in a study of blood T cell repertoires in COVID-19. About the study: Spain, Italy and the United States supplied samples that represented acute and convalescent COVID-19. T cells, B-cell-depleted T cells, or PBMCs provided the cDNA or gDNA that served as material.

This CDR3 comprises 13 residues. With 6 bases clipped from V and 9 bases from J, the junction kept 9 bases outside the gene matches. Germline V gene lookup returns CDR1 MNHEY and CDR2 SMNVEV (reference sequence). Enrollment of patients from Seattle took place during active infection, with longitudinal follow-up. Source study methods: Nucleated cell number was recorded as an estimate derived from reference gene primer amplification. The method was immunoSEQ multiplex PCR; TCRdb's version includes in-frame clones alone and lacks a portion of them. Clone size and the V and J calls come from that table; the DNA yielded D and trimming. The table lists 250,000 to 300,000 clones, 91% of them singletons.

This clonotype originated in a woman in her twenties or thirties with COVID-19, enrolled during active disease. This chain links TRBV27 with TRBJ2-7; 9 positions match TRBD2. The sequenced sample consisted of peripheral blood. CDR3 region: CASRNGAGGGQYF. Here the CDR3 DNA reads TGTGCCAGCAGGAATGGAGCGGGGGGCGGGCAGTACTTC.